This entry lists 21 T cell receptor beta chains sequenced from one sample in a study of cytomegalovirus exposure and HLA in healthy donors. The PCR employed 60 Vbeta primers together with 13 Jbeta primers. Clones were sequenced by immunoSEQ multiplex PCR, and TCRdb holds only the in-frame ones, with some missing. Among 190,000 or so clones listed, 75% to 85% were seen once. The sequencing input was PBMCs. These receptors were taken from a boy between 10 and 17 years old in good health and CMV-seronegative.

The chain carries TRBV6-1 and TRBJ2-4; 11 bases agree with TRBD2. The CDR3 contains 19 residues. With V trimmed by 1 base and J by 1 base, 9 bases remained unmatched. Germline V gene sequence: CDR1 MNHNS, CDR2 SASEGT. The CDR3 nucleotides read TGTGCCAGCAGTGAAGAAGGTAGCGGGGGGGCATTTGCCAAAAACATTCAGTACTTC. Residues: CASSEEGSGGAFAKNIQYF.

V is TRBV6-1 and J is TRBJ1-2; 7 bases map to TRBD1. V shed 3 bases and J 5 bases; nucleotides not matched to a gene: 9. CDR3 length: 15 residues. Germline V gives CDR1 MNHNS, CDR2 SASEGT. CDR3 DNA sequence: TGTGCCAGCAGTGACCCCCGACAGGGTACTTATGGCTACACCTTC. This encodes CASSDPRQGTYGYTF.

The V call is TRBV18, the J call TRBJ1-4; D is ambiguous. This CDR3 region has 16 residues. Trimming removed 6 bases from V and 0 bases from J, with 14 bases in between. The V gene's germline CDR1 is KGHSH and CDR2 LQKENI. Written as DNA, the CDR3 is TGTGCCAGCTCGCCTCCCCTTGCAGCAACTAATGAAAAACTGTTTTTT. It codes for CASSPPLAATNEKLFF.

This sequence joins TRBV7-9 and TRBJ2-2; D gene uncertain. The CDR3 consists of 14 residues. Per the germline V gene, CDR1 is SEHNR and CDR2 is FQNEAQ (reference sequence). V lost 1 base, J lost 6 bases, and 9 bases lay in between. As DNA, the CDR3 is TGTGCCAGCAGCTTAGGTCCGGGTTCCGGGGAGCTGTTTTTT. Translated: CASSLGPGSGELFF.

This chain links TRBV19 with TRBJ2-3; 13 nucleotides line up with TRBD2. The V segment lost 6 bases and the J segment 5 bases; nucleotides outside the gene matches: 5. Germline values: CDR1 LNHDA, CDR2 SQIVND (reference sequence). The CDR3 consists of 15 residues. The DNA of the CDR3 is TGTGCCAGTAGCCTAGGACTAGCGGGAGAAGATACGCAGTATTTT. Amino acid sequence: CASSLGLAGEDTQYF.

DNA for the CDR3: TGTGCCAGCAGGGCGGCGGACACTGAAGCTTTCTTT. This translates into CASRAADTEAFF. The rearrangement uses TRBV9 and TRBJ1-1; D is ambiguous. Trimming took 5 bases from V and 3 from J, leaving 8 bases between them. CDR3 length: 12 amino acids. The V gene's germline CDR1 is SGDLS and CDR2 YYNGEE.

The CDR3 coding sequence is TGTGCCAGCAGTGAAGCTTTCGGACAGGGGGCGATGGGGGTGAACACTGAAGCTTTCTTT. Translation gives CASSEAFGQGAMGVNTEAFF. The V and J genes are TRBV2 and TRBJ1-1; 11 bases are shared with TRBD1. V trimming: 0 bases; J trimming: 0 bases; junction bases outside the gene matches: 12. The germline gives CDR1 SNHLY, CDR2 FYNNEI. This CDR3 spans 20 amino acids.

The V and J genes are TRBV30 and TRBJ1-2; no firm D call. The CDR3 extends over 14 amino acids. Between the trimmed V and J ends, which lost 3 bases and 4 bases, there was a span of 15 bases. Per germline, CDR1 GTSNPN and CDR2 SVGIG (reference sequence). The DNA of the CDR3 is TGTGCCTGGAGAGAGGGATTGGGAAGCTATGGCTACACCTTC. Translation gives CAWREGLGSYGYTF. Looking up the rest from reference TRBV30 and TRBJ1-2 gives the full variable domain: SQTIHQWPATLVQPVGSPLSLECTVEGTSNPNLYWYRQAAGRGLQLLFYSVGIGQISSEVPQNLSASRPQDRQFILSSKKLLLSDSGFYLCAWREGLGSYGYTFGSGTRLTVV.

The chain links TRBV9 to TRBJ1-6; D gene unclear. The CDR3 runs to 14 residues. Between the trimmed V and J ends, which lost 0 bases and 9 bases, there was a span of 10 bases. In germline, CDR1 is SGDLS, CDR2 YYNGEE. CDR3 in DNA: TGTGCCAGCAGCGTAGAAACAGTAGGTTCACCCCTCCACTTT. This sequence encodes CASSVETVGSPLHF.

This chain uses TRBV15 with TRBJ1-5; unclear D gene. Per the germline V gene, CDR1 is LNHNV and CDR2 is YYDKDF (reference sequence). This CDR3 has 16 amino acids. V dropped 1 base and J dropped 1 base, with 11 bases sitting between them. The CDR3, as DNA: TGTGCCACCAGCAGAGGGCGGGAACAGAGCAATCAGCCCCAGCATTTT. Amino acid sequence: CATSRGREQSNQPQHF. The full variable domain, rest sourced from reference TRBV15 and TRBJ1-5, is DAMVIQNPRYQVTQFGKPVTLSCSQTLNHNVMYWYQQKSSQAPKLLFHYYDKDFNNEADTPDNFQSRRPNTSFCFLDIRSPGLGDTAMYLCATSRGREQSNQPQHFGDGTRLSIL.

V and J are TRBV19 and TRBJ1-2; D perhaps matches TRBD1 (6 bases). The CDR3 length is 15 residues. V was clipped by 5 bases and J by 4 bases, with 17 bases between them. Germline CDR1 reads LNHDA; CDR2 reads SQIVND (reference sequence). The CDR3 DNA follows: TGTGCCAGTAGTCCCAACGGTGCAGGGGCCTATGGCTACACCTTC. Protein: CASSPNGAGAYGYTF.

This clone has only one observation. The CDR3 loop reads CASRGRGVQFF. CDR3 bases: TGTGCCAGCAGGGGACGGGGGGTGCAGTTCTTC. The rearrangement uses TRBV28 and TRBJ2-1; TRBD2 agrees at 7 bases. The CDR3 runs to 11 residues. Germline trimming cut 6 bases from V and 12 bases from J; bases unmatched to any gene: 5. Germline CDR1 is MDHEN and CDR2 is SYDVKM.

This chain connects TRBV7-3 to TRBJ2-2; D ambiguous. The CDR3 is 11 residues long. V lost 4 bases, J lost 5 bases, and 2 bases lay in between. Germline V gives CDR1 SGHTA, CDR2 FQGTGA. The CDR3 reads CASSSTGELFF. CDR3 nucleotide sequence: TGTGCCAGCAGCTCAACCGGGGAGCTGTTTTTT.

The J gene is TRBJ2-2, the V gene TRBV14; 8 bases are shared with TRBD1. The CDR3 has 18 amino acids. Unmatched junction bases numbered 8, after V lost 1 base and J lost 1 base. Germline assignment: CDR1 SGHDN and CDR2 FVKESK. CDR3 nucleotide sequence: TGTGCCAGCAGCCAAGGGTGGGACAGGTCTCTGAACACCGGGGAGCTGTTTTTT. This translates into CASSQGWDRSLNTGELFF.

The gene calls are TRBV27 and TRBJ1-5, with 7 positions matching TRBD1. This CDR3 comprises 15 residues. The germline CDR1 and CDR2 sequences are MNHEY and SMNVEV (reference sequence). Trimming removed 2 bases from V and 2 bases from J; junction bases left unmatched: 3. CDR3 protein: CASSLNGQGNQPQHF. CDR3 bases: TGTGCCAGCAGTTTAAACGGACAGGGCAATCAGCCCCAGCATTTT.

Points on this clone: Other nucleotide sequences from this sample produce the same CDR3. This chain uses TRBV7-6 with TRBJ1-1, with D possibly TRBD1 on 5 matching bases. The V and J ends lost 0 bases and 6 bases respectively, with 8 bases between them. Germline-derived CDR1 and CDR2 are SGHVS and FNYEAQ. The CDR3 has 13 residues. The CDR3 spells CASSLARGAEAFF. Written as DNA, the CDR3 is TGTGCCAGCAGCTTAGCGCGGGGGGCTGAAGCTTTCTTT. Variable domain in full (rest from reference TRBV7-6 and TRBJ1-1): GAGVSQSPRYKVTKRGQDVALRCDPISGHVSLYWYRQALGQGPEFLTYFNYEAQQDKSGLPNDRFSAERPEGSISTLTIQRTEQRDSAMYRCASSLARGAEAFFGQGTRLTVV.

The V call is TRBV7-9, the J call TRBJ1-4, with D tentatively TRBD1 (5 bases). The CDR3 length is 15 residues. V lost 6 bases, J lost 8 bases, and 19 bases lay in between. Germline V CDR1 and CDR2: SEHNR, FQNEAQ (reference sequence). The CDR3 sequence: CASRHRGDIEEKLFF. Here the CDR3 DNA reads TGTGCCAGCAGGCACCGGGGGGATATAGAAGAAAAACTGTTTTTT.

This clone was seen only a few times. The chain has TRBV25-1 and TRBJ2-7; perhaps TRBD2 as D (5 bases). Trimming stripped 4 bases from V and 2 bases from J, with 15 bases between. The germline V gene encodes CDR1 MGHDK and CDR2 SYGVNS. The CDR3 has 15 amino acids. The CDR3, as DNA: TGTGCCAGCAGTGCAGCGGTTTCTTCAACCTACGAGCAGTACTTC. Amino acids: CASSAAVSSTYEQYF.

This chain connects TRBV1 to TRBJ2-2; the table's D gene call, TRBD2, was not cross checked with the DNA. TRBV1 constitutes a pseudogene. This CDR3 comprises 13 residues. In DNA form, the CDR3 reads TGCACCAGCAGGGACTTCCCCCGCCGGGAGCTGTTTTTT. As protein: CTSRDFPRRELFF.

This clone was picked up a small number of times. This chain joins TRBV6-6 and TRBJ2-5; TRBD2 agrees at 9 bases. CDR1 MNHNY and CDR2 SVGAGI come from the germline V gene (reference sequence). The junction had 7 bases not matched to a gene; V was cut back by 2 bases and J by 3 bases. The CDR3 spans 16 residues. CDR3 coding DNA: TGTGCCAGCAGTTACGGCGGCGGGAGGGGGAAAGAGACCCAGTACTTC. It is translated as CASSYGGGRGKETQYF.

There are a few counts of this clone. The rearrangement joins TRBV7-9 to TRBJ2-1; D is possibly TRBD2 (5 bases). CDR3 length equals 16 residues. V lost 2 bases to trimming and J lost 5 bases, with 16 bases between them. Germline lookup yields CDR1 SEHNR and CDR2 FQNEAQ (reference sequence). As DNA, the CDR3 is TGTGCCAGCAGCTTACAGGCGGGCCGCCTTAACAATGAGCAGTTCTTC. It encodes CASSLQAGRLNNEQFF.